The 22 T cell receptor beta chains presented below share a single source sample, sequenced in a study of T cells in Graves' hyperthyroidism and ophthalmopathy. It was RNA transcripts that yielded the amplified TCR beta CDR3 regions. The HTBI primer set served for first-round RT-PCR of the TCR CDR3. MiXCR was run by TCRdb on the multiplex PCR reads, yielding one entry per CDR3 protein. This sample carries under 300,000 distinct CDR3 sequences, about an eighth of them seen once, and the ten largest clones take roughly 8.2%. Sequencing used blood. These receptors all stem from a middle-aged woman with Graves' hyperthyroidism.

This clonotype turned up a few times. This chain uses TRBV5-8 with TRBJ2-7, with TRBD2 as a possible D gene (6 bases). V was cut by 4 bases and J by 1 base, with 15 bases left in between. Germline CDR1 and CDR2: SGHTS and YDEGEE. This CDR3 has 15 amino acids. CDR3 DNA sequence: TGTGCCAGCAGCGTTATTGGGGGGTATTCCTACGAGCAGTACTTC. Translating it yields CASSVIGGYSYEQYF.

This clonotype was counted only a few times. Compared with germline, one end of the junction differs, possibly owing to a read error. The V call is TRBV5-4, the J call TRBJ2-1; D gene unclear. CDR1 is SGHNT, CDR2 YYREEE, per germline (reference sequence). The CDR3 runs 15 residues. In DNA form, the CDR3 reads TGTGCCAGCAGCCAGGTCCGGAGCTCCTGCAATGAGCAGTTCTTC. Its translation is CASSQVRSSCNEQFF.

The chain links TRBV7-9 to TRBJ2-2; D gene unclear. V was trimmed by 1 base and J by 1 base, leaving 10 bases between them. The germline gives CDR1 SEHNR, CDR2 FQNEAQ (reference sequence). The CDR3 runs to 16 residues. The DNA of the CDR3 is TGTGCCAGCAGCTTAGTCCCACGGAGGAACACCGGGGAGCTGTTTTTT. Translation gives CASSLVPRRNTGELFF.

The chain is built from TRBV11-1 and TRBJ2-7; D possibly corresponds to TRBD1 (5 bases). The CDR3 consists of 16 residues. Germline CDR1 SGHAT, CDR2 FQDESV (reference sequence). V was cut by 3 bases and J by 0 bases, with 15 bases left in between. CDR3 amino acids: CASSFGRTLDSYEQYF. For the CDR3, the DNA is TGTGCCAGCAGCTTCGGCCGGACACTTGACTCCTACGAGCAGTACTTC. Full variable domain (missing parts from reference TRBV11-1 and TRBJ2-7): EAEVAQSPRYKITEKSQAVAFWCDPISGHATLYWYRQILGQGPELLVQFQDESVVDDSQLPKDRFSAERLKGVDSTLKIQPAELGDSAMYLCASSFGRTLDSYEQYFGPGTRLTVT.

The V and J genes are TRBV12-3 or TRBV12-4 and TRBJ1-1; maybe TRBD1 (6 bases). The CDR3 sequence is 16 residues long. Deletions cut 3 bases from V and 0 bases from J, with 14 bases between. CDR3 coding DNA: TGTGCCAGCAGTTTGGTTTTGGGACAAATGAACACTGAAGCTTTCTTT. It encodes CASSLVLGQMNTEAFF.

This clonotype was recorded many times. V and J are TRBV7-2 and TRBJ2-7, with 10 bases identical to TRBD1. The J segment lost 3 bases and the V segment lost 5 bases, leaving 7 bases of the junction unmatched. The CDR3 totals 15 residues. Germline V gene lookup returns CDR1 SGHTA and CDR2 FQGNSA. The CDR3 spells CASSEGTGVFYEQYF. The CDR3 bases are TGTGCCAGCAGCGAAGGGACAGGGGTTTTCTACGAGCAGTACTTC.

The chain employs TRBV4-1 and TRBJ1-2; 7 bases line up with TRBD1. Per the germline V gene, CDR1 is MGHRA and CDR2 is YSYEKL. V shed 6 bases, J shed 8 bases, and the junction held 21 bases outside the gene matches. The CDR3 is made up of 17 amino acids. The CDR3 sequence: CASRPTFTGDLGGGYTF. The CDR3 bases are TGCGCCAGCAGGCCCACTTTCACAGGGGATCTAGGCGGGGGCTACACCTTC.

The gene calls are TRBV5-1 and TRBJ2-1; a weak D match, TRBD2 (5 bases). Germline assignment: CDR1 SGHRS and CDR2 YFSETQ. The CDR3 covers 15 residues. V lost 0 bases to trimming and J lost 10 bases, with 17 bases between them. The CDR3 spells CASSLGRRQFREQFF. The CDR3 bases are TGCGCCAGCAGCTTGGGACGGAGGCAATTCAGGGAGCAGTTCTTC.

The chain links TRBV5-1 to TRBJ2-5; D perhaps matches TRBD1 (7 bases). CDR1 and CDR2 (germline): SGHRS, YFSETQ. The CDR3 is made up of 14 amino acids. The ends were cut back, 4 bases at V and 3 bases at J, with 13 bases in the middle. The CDR3 sequence is CASSRGTAEETQYF. The DNA of the CDR3 is TGCGCCAGCAGCCGCGGGACAGCCGAAGAGACCCAGTACTTC.

Notes on this clonotype: Since a much larger clone is just one base distant, this may be a read error. The rearrangement joins TRBV6-1 to TRBJ2-5, with a possible D match to TRBD1 (5 bases). CDR3 size: 15 residues. Germline V gives CDR1 MNHNS, CDR2 SASEGT. Trimming stripped 0 bases from V and 3 bases from J, with 11 bases between. The CDR3, as DNA: TGTGCCAGCAGTGAAGCGCAGGGCGGAAAAGAGACCCAGTACTTC. It encodes CASSEAQGGKETQYF.

There are many counts of this clonotype. The CDR3 region has the DNA TGCAGTGCTATCGACAGCTCTGGAAACACCATATATTTT. This translates into CSAIDSSGNTIYF. This chain uses TRBV20-1 with TRBJ1-3; TRBD1 might be the D (5 bases). Germline CDR1 and CDR2: DFQATT and SNEGSKA (reference sequence). Trimming shortened V by 4 bases and J by 0 bases, and 7 bases separated the two germline ends. This CDR3 has 13 residues.

A word on this clonotype: A much larger clone lies one base from this, so it may be a read error. The CDR3 nucleotides read TGTGCCAGCAGTGTATGGGACAACTCCTACGAGCAGTACTTC. It yields the protein CASSVWDNSYEQYF. The chain joins TRBV28 to TRBJ2-7, with a tentative D call TRBD1 (6 bases). This CDR3 region has 14 residues. Per germline, CDR1 MDHEN and CDR2 SYDVKM.

Many counts were recorded for this clonotype. The rearrangement links TRBV5-1 to TRBJ2-5; 9 bases align to TRBD1. Germline CDR1 and CDR2: SGHRS and YFSETQ. This CDR3 has 17 residues. Losses at the gene ends were 4 bases for V and 0 bases for J; bases not matched to a gene: 10. Written as DNA, the CDR3 is TGCGCCAGCAGCGCGGGCATAGGACAGGGGTACCAAGAGACCCAGTACTTC. Translated: CASSAGIGQGYQETQYF.

The chain has TRBV20-1 and TRBJ2-2, with a possible D match to TRBD1 (5 bases). The ends were cut back, 6 bases at V and 5 bases at J, with 16 bases in the middle. This CDR3 region has 14 residues. Germline assignment: CDR1 DFQATT and CDR2 SNEGSKA (reference sequence). The CDR3 nucleotides are TGCAGTGCAGAAAGTAGGGGATCAACCGGGGAGCTGTTTTTT. Translation gives CSAESRGSTGELFF.

This clonotype was seen at least ten times. The chain has TRBV27 and TRBJ2-7; D may be TRBD2 (7 bases). This CDR3 region has 14 residues. The V end was cut by 5 bases, the J end by 0 bases, with 11 bases between. Germline loops: CDR1 MNHEY, CDR2 SMNVEV (reference sequence). CDR3 residues: CASSGGAHSYEQYF. Here the CDR3 DNA reads TGTGCCAGCAGTGGGGGGGCCCACTCCTACGAGCAGTACTTC.

The gene calls are TRBV20-1 and TRBJ1-2; D call uncertain. Germline assignment: CDR1 DFQATT and CDR2 SNEGSKA (reference sequence). V gave up 1 base and J gave up 4 bases, with 13 bases separating them. The CDR3 totals 14 residues. The CDR3 here is CSARAGDLTYGYTF. In DNA form, the CDR3 reads TGCAGTGCTAGAGCGGGAGACCTTACCTATGGCTACACCTTC.

This clonotype was observed at least ten times. The chain employs TRBV6-5 and TRBJ1-1; 7 positions match TRBD1. CDR3 size: 14 residues. J was trimmed by 5 bases and V by 4 bases; bases with no gene match: 7. Germline V CDR1 and CDR2: MNHEY, SVGAGI. The CDR3 sequence is CASSFSQGVTEAFF. CDR3 nucleotide sequence: TGTGCCAGCAGTTTTAGCCAGGGGGTGACTGAAGCTTTCTTT.

This clonotype was counted ten times or more. This rearrangement joins TRBV5-1 to TRBJ1-5; TRBD1 matches 8 bases. The V gene end was trimmed by 0 bases and the J gene end by 4 bases; junction bases not matched to a gene: 3. CDR1 is SGHRS and CDR2 is YFSETQ in the germline V gene. CDR3 length: 15 amino acids. CDR3 sequence: CASSLGDRPNQPQHF. The CDR3 nucleotides are TGCGCCAGCAGCTTGGGGGACAGGCCTAATCAGCCCCAGCATTTT.

This clonotype was observed at least ten times. The gene calls are TRBV12-3 or TRBV12-4 and TRBJ1-1; 7 bases agree with TRBD1. J gave up 0 bases and V 1 base, and 5 bases lay outside the gene matches. The CDR3 sequence is 16 residues long. CDR3 sequence: CASSLGQGGLNTEAFF. CDR3 nucleotide sequence: TGTGCCAGCAGTTTAGGACAGGGTGGCTTGAACACTGAAGCTTTCTTT.

This clonotype turned up a few times. The genes are TRBV29-1 and TRBJ2-1; 7 nucleotides match TRBD2. This CDR3 region has 12 residues. V trimming: 7 bases; J trimming: 3 bases; junction bases outside the gene matches: 3. Germline lookup yields CDR1 SQVTM and CDR2 ANQGSEA. The CDR3 spells CSGGGVYNEQFF. In DNA, the CDR3 is TGCAGCGGGGGGGGGGTCTACAATGAGCAGTTCTTC.

This clonotype has more than one count but fewer than ten. The J gene is TRBJ2-7, the V gene TRBV2; D perhaps matches TRBD2 (6 bases). Germline CDR1 and CDR2: SNHLY and FYNNEI. This CDR3 is built from 14 residues. The V end was cut by 6 bases, the J end by 7 bases, with 19 bases between. CDR3 loop: CASRRRGRTTEQYF. The CDR3 region has the DNA TGTGCCAGCAGAAGGAGAGGGAGGACTACAGAGCAGTACTTC.

The genes are TRBV18 and TRBJ2-7; D not resolved. With 0 bases removed from V and 3 bases from J, the gap between germline ends came to 9 bases. This CDR3 region has 14 residues. Germline CDR1 and CDR2: KGHSH and LQKENI. Here the CDR3 reads CASSPPYTVYEQYF. CDR3 DNA sequence: TGTGCCAGCTCACCACCTTACACCGTCTACGAGCAGTACTTC. The variable domain in full, completed from reference TRBV18 and TRBJ2-7, reads NAGVMQNPRHLVRRRGQEARLRCSPMKGHSHVYWYRQLPEEGLKFMVYLQKENIIDESGMPKERFSAEFPKEGPSILRIQQVVRGDSAAYFCASSPPYTVYEQYFGPGTRLTVT.